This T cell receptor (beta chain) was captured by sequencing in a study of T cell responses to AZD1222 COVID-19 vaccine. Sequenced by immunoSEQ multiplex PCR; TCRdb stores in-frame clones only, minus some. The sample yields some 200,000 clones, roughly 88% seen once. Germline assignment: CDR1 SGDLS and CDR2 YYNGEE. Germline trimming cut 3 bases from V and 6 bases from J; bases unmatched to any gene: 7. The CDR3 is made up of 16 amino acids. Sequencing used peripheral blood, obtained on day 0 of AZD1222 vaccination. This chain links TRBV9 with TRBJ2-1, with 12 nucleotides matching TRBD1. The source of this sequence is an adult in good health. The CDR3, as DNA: TGTGCCAGCAGCGCCCCGGGACAGGGGGCGATCAATGAGCAGTTCTTC. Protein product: CASSAPGQGAINEQFF.